The 24 T cell receptor beta chains below come from one sample, sequenced in a study of blood T cell repertoires in COVID-19 (dated by TCRdb to between 2020 and 2021). Library generation was performed with the immunoSEQ multiplex PCR assay. TCRdb's version of the immuneACCESS table is confined to in-frame rearrangements and falls short of the full clone set. An unresolved V gene accounts for under half of the shortfall where checked; the remainder is of unknown origin. The sample table shows 120,000 or so clones, and 81% are seen once. Of the sample, around 4.1% is held by the ten largest clones. Input material: peripheral blood. These receptors came from a woman in her 50s with acute or convalescent COVID-19.

This chain connects TRBV2 to TRBJ1-5; 9 bases fit TRBD1. This CDR3 is 19 amino acids long. V lost 4 bases to trimming and J lost 0 bases; unmatched junction nucleotides: 13. Germline CDR1 SNHLY, CDR2 FYNNEI. CDR3 DNA: TGTGCCAGCAGTGCGGGATGGACAGGGGCGCGATCTAGCAATCAGCCCCAGCATTTT. It specifies CASSAGWTGARSSNQPQHF.

The chain links TRBV2 to TRBJ1-1, with a tentative D call TRBD1 (6 bases). Germline CDR1 is SNHLY and CDR2 is FYNNEI. Trimming pared 5 bases from V and 5 bases from J, leaving 15 bases between. The length of the CDR3 is 14 residues. CDR3 bases: TGTGCCAGCAGTTTTACATCAGGGGTTACTGAAGCTTTCTTT. This codes for CASSFTSGVTEAFF.

The genes are TRBV7-9 and TRBJ1-2; no reliable D call. This CDR3 region has 12 residues. Deletions cut 3 bases from V and 3 bases from J, with 5 bases between. CDR1 is SEHNR, CDR2 FQNEAQ, per germline (reference sequence). The CDR3: CASSLSDYGYTF. CDR3 bases: TGTGCCAGCAGCTTGTCGGACTATGGCTACACCTTC.

CDR3 bases: TGTGCCAGCATTGTATCGGGGGTCCAAGAGACCCAGTACTTC. Its protein is CASIVSGVQETQYF. J is TRBJ2-5 and V is TRBV6-5; possible D gene TRBD2, 6 bases. Germline CDR1 is MNHEY and CDR2 is SVGAGI. The V end lost 7 bases, the J end lost 1 base, and 13 bases lay between the germline ends. The CDR3 loop spans 14 amino acids.

V and J are TRBV30 and TRBJ2-5; tentative D call: TRBD2 (6 bases). The V end lost 5 bases, the J end lost 4 bases, and 14 bases lay between the germline ends. The CDR3 sequence is 13 residues long. Germline-derived CDR1 and CDR2 are GTSNPN and SVGIG (reference sequence). The CDR3 is CAWGTSGGETQYF. The CDR3 bases are TGTGCCTGGGGGACTTCCGGGGGAGAGACCCAGTACTTC.

The chain combines TRBV10-2 with TRBJ2-3; 8 nucleotides align to TRBD2. The germline V gene encodes CDR1 WSHSY and CDR2 SAAADI. Trimming took 6 bases from V and 4 from J; bases not matched to a gene: 3. CDR3 size: 13 residues. As DNA, the CDR3 is TGCGCCAGCAGCGGGAGGGCCCCAGATACGCAGTATTTT. Translated: CASSGRAPDTQYF.

The CDR3 DNA sequence: TGTGCCAGCAGTTCAACTACGTTGTCAGGCTACACCTTC. Translating it yields CASSSTTLSGYTF. The J gene is TRBJ1-2, the V gene TRBV28; the D is unclear. Germline V gives CDR1 MDHEN, CDR2 SYDVKM. Trimming removed 4 bases at V and 8 bases at J, with 14 bases between. This CDR3 has 13 residues.

The gene calls are TRBV6-1 and TRBJ2-3; 13 bases agree with TRBD2. Looked up from germline, CDR1 is MNHNS and CDR2 is SASEGT. J was trimmed by 1 base and V by 4 bases; bases with no gene match: 8. The CDR3 is made up of 18 amino acids. This CDR3 is CASSGGLAGEYGTDTQYF. As DNA, the CDR3 is TGTGCCAGCAGTGGCGGACTAGCGGGGGAGTATGGCACAGATACGCAGTATTTT.

This clone has only one observation. The chain links TRBV2 to TRBJ1-1, with a weak D call TRBD1 (6 bases). Germline V gene sequence: CDR1 SNHLY, CDR2 FYNNEI. The CDR3 is 15 amino acids. Trimming stripped 4 bases from V and 1 base from J, with 13 bases between. CDR3: CASSGGQGRNTEAFF. DNA for the CDR3: TGTGCCAGCAGTGGCGGGCAGGGGCGGAACACTGAAGCTTTCTTT.

The chain couples TRBV3-1 (or the pseudogene TRBV3-2) to TRBJ2-5; 7 bases match TRBD2. The CDR3 runs to 13 residues. The J segment lost 3 bases and the V segment lost 4 bases, leaving 2 bases of the junction unmatched. The germline V gene has CDR1 LGHDT and CDR2 YNNKEL (reference sequence). The DNA of the CDR3 is TGTGCCAGCAGCCGGCTAGCGGAAGAGACCCAGTACTTC. This translates into CASSRLAEETQYF.

This clone was detected only once. The gene calls are TRBV7-9 and TRBJ2-5, with 11 bases matching TRBD2. CDR1 and CDR2 (germline): SEHNR, FQNEAQ (reference sequence). This CDR3 comprises 15 residues. V shed 5 bases and J 5 bases; nucleotides not matched to a gene: 7. DNA for the CDR3: TGTGCCAGCAGCCTCCTAGCGGGAGGAGGGGAGACCCAGTACTTC. It yields the protein CASSLLAGGGETQYF.

This chain links TRBV4-2 with TRBJ1-1; D unresolved. CDR1 and CDR2 from the germline V gene are LGHNA and YNFKEQ. CDR3 length equals 16 residues. V was trimmed by 0 bases and J by 11 bases, leaving 22 bases between them. The CDR3 sequence: CASSQDARNLGVGAFF. CDR3 DNA: TGTGCCAGCAGCCAAGATGCAAGGAATTTGGGCGTTGGTGCTTTCTTT.

The chain uses TRBV2 and TRBJ1-1, with 9 bases identical to TRBD1. The CDR3 sequence is 13 residues long. CDR1 is SNHLY, CDR2 FYNNEI, per germline. Trimming at V came to 7 bases and at J to 2 bases, leaving 2 bases not matched to a gene. CDR3 residues: CASIQGANTEAFF. Written as DNA, the CDR3 is TGTGCCAGCATACAGGGGGCTAACACTGAAGCTTTCTTT.

The chain carries TRBV6-5 and TRBJ2-1; possible D gene TRBD2, 7 bases. The ends were cut back, 5 bases at V and 4 bases at J, with 9 bases in the middle. CDR1 and CDR2 (germline): MNHEY, SVGAGI. CDR3 length: 13 amino acids. This CDR3 reads CASSRGGYNEQFF. For the CDR3, the DNA is TGTGCCAGCAGTAGGGGGGGGTACAATGAGCAGTTCTTC.

The J gene is TRBJ1-2, the V gene TRBV7-2; 12 nucleotides line up with TRBD1. Germline V gene data show CDR1 as SGHTA and CDR2 as FQGNSA. CDR3 size: 16 residues. The J segment lost 4 bases and the V segment lost 1 base, leaving 4 bases of the junction unmatched. Here the CDR3 reads CASSLEGQGAPYGYTF. DNA of the CDR3: TGTGCCAGCAGCTTAGAGGGACAGGGGGCCCCCTATGGCTACACCTTC.

The CDR3 sequence is CASLPGTSGNNEQFF. CDR3 sequence (DNA): TGCGCCAGCCTTCCCGGGACTAGCGGGAACAATGAGCAGTTCTTC. The rearrangement uses TRBV10-2 and TRBJ2-1; 13 bases are a match to TRBD2. The CDR3 consists of 15 residues. Trimming cost V 8 bases and J 5 bases; bases outside gene matches: 6. In germline, CDR1 is WSHSY, CDR2 SAAADI.

The rearrangement joins TRBV24-1 to TRBJ1-5; 10 bases are shared with TRBD1. Trimming removed 4 bases from V and 6 bases from J; junction bases left unmatched: 2. Germline V CDR1 and CDR2: KGHDR, SFDVKD. The CDR3 totals 14 residues. CDR3 in amino acids: CATSEGTGVQPQHF. The DNA of the CDR3 is TGTGCCACCAGTGAAGGGACAGGGGTTCAGCCCCAGCATTTT.

The chain links TRBV3-1 (or the pseudogene TRBV3-2) to TRBJ2-4; D possibly corresponds to TRBD2 (5 bases). Germline V gene data show CDR1 as LGHDT and CDR2 as YNNKEL (reference sequence). CDR3 length: 12 amino acids. The V end was cut by 3 bases, the J end by 8 bases, with 8 bases between. The CDR3 DNA sequence: TGTGCCAGCAGCCATTTGGGAGACATTCAGTACTTC. It is translated as CASSHLGDIQYF.

Comment on this clone: Within the sample, other DNA sequences also encode this same CDR3. The rearrangement joins TRBV29-1 to TRBJ1-2; 7 bases agree with TRBD1. The germline CDR1 and CDR2 sequences are SQVTM and ANQGSEA. V shed 4 bases and J 2 bases; nucleotides not matched to a gene: 4. This CDR3 region has 13 residues. The CDR3, as DNA: TGCAGCGTTGGGGACAGTCCGAACTATGGCTACACCTTC. It yields the protein CSVGDSPNYGYTF.

CDR3 sequence (DNA): TGTGCCAGCAGCCAAGTTCTAGCGGGGAATGAGCAGTTCTTC. Its protein product is CASSQVLAGNEQFF. This chain links TRBV4-2 with TRBJ2-1; 9 bases map to TRBD2. The CDR3 runs to 14 residues. Per the germline V gene, CDR1 is LGHNA and CDR2 is YNFKEQ. Unmatched junction bases numbered 2, after V lost 1 base and J lost 7 bases.

J is TRBJ1-2 and V is TRBV30; D gene ambiguous. Trimming removed 1 base from V and 8 bases from J, with 14 bases in between. CDR3 length: 13 residues. Germline V gene sequence: CDR1 GTSNPN, CDR2 SVGIG (reference sequence). CDR3 protein: CAWSETTLKGYTF. The CDR3 coding sequence is TGTGCCTGGAGTGAGACAACATTGAAGGGCTACACCTTC.

This clone occurred a few times. V usage is TRBV5-8 and J usage is TRBJ1-2, with TRBD1 matching 9 bases. CDR1 and CDR2 from the germline V gene are SGHTS and YDEGEE. The CDR3 extends over 16 amino acids. J was trimmed by 4 bases and V by 4 bases; bases with no gene match: 11. In nucleotides, the CDR3 is TGTGCCAGCAGCAACGCGGGACAGGGACACTTCTATGGCTACACCTTC. Protein: CASSNAGQGHFYGYTF.

The chain joins TRBV13 to TRBJ1-1; D is uncertain. V was shortened by 1 base and J by 0 bases, with 9 bases between the two germline ends. Germline CDR1 is PRHDT and CDR2 is FYEKMQ (reference sequence). The CDR3 has 15 amino acids. CDR3 residues: CASSLDAGLNTEAFF. CDR3 nucleotides: TGTGCCAGCAGCTTAGATGCGGGCTTGAACACTGAAGCTTTCTTT.

The chain links TRBV6-5 to TRBJ2-3, with 8 bases aligning to TRBD1. V shed 3 bases and J 6 bases; nucleotides not matched to a gene: 5. The CDR3 consists of 14 residues. The V gene's germline CDR1 is MNHEY and CDR2 SVGAGI. The CDR3 spells CASSYVRGRDTQYF. The CDR3 DNA follows: TGTGCCAGCAGTTATGTCAGGGGGCGGGATACGCAGTATTTT.